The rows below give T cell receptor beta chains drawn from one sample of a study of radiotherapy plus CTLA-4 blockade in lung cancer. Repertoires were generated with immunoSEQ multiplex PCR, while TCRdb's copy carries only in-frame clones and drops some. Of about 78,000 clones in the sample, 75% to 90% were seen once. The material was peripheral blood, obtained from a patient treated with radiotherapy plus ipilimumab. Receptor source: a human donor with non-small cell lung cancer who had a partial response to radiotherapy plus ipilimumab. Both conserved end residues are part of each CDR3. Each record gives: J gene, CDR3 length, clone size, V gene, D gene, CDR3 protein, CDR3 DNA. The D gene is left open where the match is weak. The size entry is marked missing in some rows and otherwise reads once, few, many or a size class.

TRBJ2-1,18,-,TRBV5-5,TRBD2,CASRAGTSGSSSYNEQFF,TGTGCCAGCAGGGCCGGGACTAGCGGGAGTAGCTCCTACAATGAGCAGTTCTTC
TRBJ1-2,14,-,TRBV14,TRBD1,CASSPTGGQASYTF,TGTGCCAGCAGCCCGACAGGGGGCCAGGCCAGCTACACCTTC
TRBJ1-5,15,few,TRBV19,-,CASSIRQPSNQPQHF,TGTGCCAGTAGTATACGACAGCCAAGCAATCAGCCCCAGCATTTT
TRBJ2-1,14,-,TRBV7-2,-,CASSSSGAGNEQFF,TGTGCCAGCAGCTCCTCAGGGGCTGGCAATGAGCAGTTCTTC
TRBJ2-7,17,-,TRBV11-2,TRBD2,CASSPFRLLAGTYEQYF,TGTGCCAGCAGCCCCTTTCGGCTACTAGCGGGGACCTACGAGCAGTACTTC
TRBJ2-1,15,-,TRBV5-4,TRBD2,CASSLRTSDGNEQFF,TGTGCCAGCAGCCTCCGGACTAGCGACGGGAATGAGCAGTTCTTC
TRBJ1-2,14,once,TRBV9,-,CASSVEAQRGGYTF,TGTGCCAGCAGCGTAGAGGCACAAAGGGGGGGCTACACCTTC
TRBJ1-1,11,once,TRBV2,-,CASSEDRLGFF,TGTGCCAGCAGTGAAGACAGGTTAGGGTTCTTT
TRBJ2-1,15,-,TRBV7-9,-,CASSLEGRDYNEQFF,TGTGCCAGCAGCTTAGAGGGCAGGGACTACAATGAGCAGTTCTTC
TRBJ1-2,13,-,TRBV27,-,CASSLSRAERYTF,TGTGCCAGCAGTCTCTCTAGAGCTGAGAGGTACACCTTC
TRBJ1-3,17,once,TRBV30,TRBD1,CAWSVLRGQGSGNTIYF,TGTGCCTGGAGTGTACTTCGAGGACAGGGGTCTGGAAACACCATATATTTT
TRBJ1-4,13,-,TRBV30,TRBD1,CAGQGFANEKLFF,TGTGCCGGACAGGGGTTTGCTAATGAAAAACTGTTTTTT
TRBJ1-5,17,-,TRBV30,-,CAWSTLMGGGPNQPQHF,TGTGCCTGGAGCACCCTAATGGGAGGGGGTCCGAATCAGCCCCAGCATTTT
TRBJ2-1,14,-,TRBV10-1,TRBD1,CASSRGTGDNEQFF,TGCGCCAGCAGCCGGGGGACAGGGGACAATGAGCAGTTCTTC
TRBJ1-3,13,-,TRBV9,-,CASSASSGNTIYF,TGTGCCAGCAGCGCCAGCTCTGGAAACACCATATATTTT
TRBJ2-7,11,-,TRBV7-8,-,CASSRSNEQYF,TGTGCCAGCAGCCGCTCTAACGAGCAGTACTTC
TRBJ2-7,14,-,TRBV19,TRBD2,CASSLSGLVNEQYF,TGTGCCAGTAGTCTCTCGGGACTAGTGAACGAGCAGTACTTC
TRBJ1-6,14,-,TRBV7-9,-,CASSLDLSNSPLHF,TGTGCCAGCAGCTTAGATCTTTCTAATTCACCCCTCCACTTT
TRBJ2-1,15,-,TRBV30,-,CAWSAGAGQRDEQFF,TGTGCCTGGAGTGCCGGGGCAGGCCAGCGGGATGAGCAGTTCTTC
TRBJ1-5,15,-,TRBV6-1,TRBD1,CASSEALTGSQPQHF,TGTGCCAGCAGTGAAGCACTGACAGGGAGTCAGCCCCAGCATTTT
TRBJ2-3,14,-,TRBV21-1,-,CASSKESYTDTQYF,TGTGCCAGCAGCAAGGAGTCCTACACAGATACGCAGTATTTT
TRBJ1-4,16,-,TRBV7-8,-,CASSLDGGAYNEKLFF,TGTGCCAGCAGCTTAGATGGTGGGGCATATAATGAAAAACTGTTTTTT
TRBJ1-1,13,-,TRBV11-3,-,CASSLVSDTEAFF,TGTGCCAGCAGCTTAGTATCTGACACTGAAGCTTTCTTT
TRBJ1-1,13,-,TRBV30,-,CAWSISGNTEAFF,TGTGCCTGGAGCATCTCGGGGAACACTGAAGCTTTCTTT
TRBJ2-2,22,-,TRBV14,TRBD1,CASSRTPPGGTGVGFNTGELFF,TGTGCCAGCAGCCGAACCCCTCCTGGCGGGACAGGGGTCGGTTTTAACACCGGGGAGCTGTTTTTT
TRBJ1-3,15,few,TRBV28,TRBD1,CASSLLGTASDTIYF,TGTGCCAGCAGTTTGCTTGGGACAGCATCTGACACCATATATTTT
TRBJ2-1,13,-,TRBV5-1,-,CASSLARADEQFF,TGCGCCAGCAGCTTGGCCAGGGCCGATGAGCAGTTCTTC
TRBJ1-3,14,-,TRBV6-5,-,CASSYSDTGNTIYF,TGTGCCAGCAGTTACTCGGACACTGGAAACACCATATATTTT
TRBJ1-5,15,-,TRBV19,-,CASGGQALSNQPQHF,TGTGCCAGCGGGGGTCAAGCCCTTTCTAATCAGCCCCAGCATTTT
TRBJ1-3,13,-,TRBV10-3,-,CAISANSGNTIYF,TGTGCCATCAGTGCCAACTCTGGAAACACCATATATTTT
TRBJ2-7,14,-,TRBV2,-,CASSVEIRGYEQYF,TGTGCCAGCAGTGTCGAGATCCGAGGCTACGAGCAGTACTTC
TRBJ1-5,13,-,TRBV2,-,CASRDSSNQPQHF,TGTGCCAGCAGGGACAGCAGCAATCAGCCCCAGCATTTT
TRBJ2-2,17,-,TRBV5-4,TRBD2,CASSPSPGLSNTGELFF,TGTGCCAGCAGCCCCTCGCCGGGACTATCGAACACCGGGGAGCTGTTTTTT
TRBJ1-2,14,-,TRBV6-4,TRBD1,CASSDSGQGYGYTF,TGTGCCAGCAGTGACTCGGGACAGGGCTATGGCTACACCTTC
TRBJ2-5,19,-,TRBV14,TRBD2,CASSQDGGLAGIGTETQYF,TGTGCCAGCAGCCAAGATGGAGGACTAGCGGGAATTGGGACGGAGACCCAGTACTTC
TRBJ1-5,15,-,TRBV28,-,CASSLQGIRDQPQHF,TGTGCCAGCAGTCTACAGGGAATTAGGGATCAGCCCCAGCATTTT
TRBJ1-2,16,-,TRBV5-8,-,CASSPNTGVDPYGYTF,TGTGCCAGCAGCCCCAACACGGGGGTTGATCCCTATGGCTACACCTTC
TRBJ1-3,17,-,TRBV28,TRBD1,CASSFLYRGPSGNTIYF,TGTGCCAGCAGTTTTTTATACAGGGGCCCCTCTGGAAACACCATATATTTT
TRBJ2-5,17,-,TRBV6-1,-,CASSEVPQVRLTETQYF,TGTGCCAGCAGTGAAGTGCCCCAGGTCCGTTTAACGGAGACCCAGTACTTC
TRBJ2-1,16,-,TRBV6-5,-,CASSYRGTHHFNEQFF,TGTGCCAGCAGTTACCGCGGGACTCACCATTTCAATGAGCAGTTCTTC
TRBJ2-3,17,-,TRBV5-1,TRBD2,CASSLGSSSGGTDTQYF,TGCGCCAGCAGCTTGGGATCTTCTAGCGGGGGCACAGATACGCAGTATTTT
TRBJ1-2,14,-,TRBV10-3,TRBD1,CAISAGQGSYGYTF,TGTGCCATCAGTGCTGGACAGGGCTCCTATGGCTACACCTTC
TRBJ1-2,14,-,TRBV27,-,CASSLTDRNYGYTF,TGTGCCAGCAGTCTAACGGACAGAAACTATGGCTACACCTTC
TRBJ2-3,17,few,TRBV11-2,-,CASSFTPTGPFTDTQYF,TGTGCCAGCAGCTTCACACCGACAGGACCTTTCACAGATACGCAGTATTTT
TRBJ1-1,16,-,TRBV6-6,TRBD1,CASSYSKQGGNTEAFF,TGTGCCAGCAGTTACTCGAAACAGGGGGGGAACACTGAAGCTTTCTTT
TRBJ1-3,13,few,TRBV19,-,CATSTGSGNTIYF,TGTGCCACCAGTACGGGCTCTGGAAACACCATATATTTT
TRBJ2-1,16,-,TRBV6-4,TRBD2,CASSRTSGSGGNEQFF,TGTGCCAGCAGTAGGACTAGCGGGAGCGGGGGCAATGAGCAGTTCTTC
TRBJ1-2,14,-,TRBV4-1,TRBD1,CASSQTGGDYGYTF,TGCGCCAGCAGCCAAACAGGGGGCGACTATGGCTACACCTTC
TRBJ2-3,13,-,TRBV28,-,CASRGGSTDTQYF,TGTGCCAGCCGAGGGGGTAGCACAGATACGCAGTATTTT
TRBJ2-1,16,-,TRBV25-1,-,CASSAEGGGGYNEQFF,TGTGCCAGCAGTGCGGAAGGGGGGGGAGGGTACAATGAGCAGTTCTTC
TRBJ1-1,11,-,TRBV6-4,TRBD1,CASSGGTEAFF,TGTGCCAGCTCAGGGGGGACTGAAGCTTTCTTT
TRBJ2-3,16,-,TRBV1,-,CTSSTRLAGVRDTQYF,TGCACCAGCAGCACCCGACTAGCGGGAGTACGAGATACGCAGTATTTT
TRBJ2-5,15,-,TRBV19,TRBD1,CASVKGTGGRETQYF,TGTGCCAGTGTGAAGGGGACAGGGGGCAGAGAGACCCAGTACTTC
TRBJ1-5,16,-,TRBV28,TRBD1,CASSFRTGGSNQPQHF,TGTGCCAGCAGTTTTAGGACAGGGGGCAGCAATCAGCCCCAGCATTTT
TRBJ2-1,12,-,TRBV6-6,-,CASSGDYNEQFF,TGTGCCAGCAGCGGAGACTACAATGAGCAGTTCTTC